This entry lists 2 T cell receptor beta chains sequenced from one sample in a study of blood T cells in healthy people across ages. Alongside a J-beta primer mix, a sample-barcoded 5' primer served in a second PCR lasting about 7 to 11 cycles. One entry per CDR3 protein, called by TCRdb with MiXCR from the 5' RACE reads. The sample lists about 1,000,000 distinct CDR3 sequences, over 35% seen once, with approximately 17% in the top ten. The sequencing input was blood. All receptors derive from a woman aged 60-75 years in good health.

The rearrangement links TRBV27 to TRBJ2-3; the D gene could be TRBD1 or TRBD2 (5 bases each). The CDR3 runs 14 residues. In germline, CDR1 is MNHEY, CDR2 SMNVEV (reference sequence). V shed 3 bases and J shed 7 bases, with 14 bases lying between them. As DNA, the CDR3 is TGTGCCAGCAGTTTGGGAGTCCAGGGAAATACGCAGTATTTT. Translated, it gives CASSLGVQGNTQYF.

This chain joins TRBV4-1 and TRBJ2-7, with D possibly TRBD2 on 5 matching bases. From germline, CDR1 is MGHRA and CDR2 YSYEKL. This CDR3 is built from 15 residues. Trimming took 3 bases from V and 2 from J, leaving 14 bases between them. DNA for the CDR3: TGCGCCAGCAGCCAGCGCGAAAGGGAGACCTACGAGCAGTACTTC. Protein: CASSQRERETYEQYF.